These 14 T cell receptor beta chains originate from one sample sequenced in a study of blood T cell repertoires in COVID-19. Repertoires were generated with immunoSEQ multiplex PCR, while TCRdb's copy carries only in-frame clones and drops some. The table has about 44,000 clones, approximately 86% seen once. What was sequenced was peripheral blood. The receptor set was obtained from an elderly woman in a cohort sampled during active or convalescent COVID-19.

The gene calls are TRBV5-5 and TRBJ2-7; D is perhaps TRBD1 (6 bases). The CDR3 is made up of 14 amino acids. Germline CDR1 and CDR2: SGHKS and YYEKEE (reference sequence). Trimming took 1 base from V and 4 from J, leaving 12 bases between them. CDR3 amino acids: CASSLYRDAYEQYF. The CDR3 DNA follows: TGTGCCAGCAGCTTGTACAGGGACGCTTACGAGCAGTACTTC.

This clone was found a few times. V usage is TRBV9 and J usage is TRBJ2-1; TRBD1 agrees at 7 bases. The V gene end was trimmed by 3 bases and the J gene end by 10 bases; junction bases not matched to a gene: 4. The CDR3 is 12 amino acids. CDR1 and CDR2 from the germline V gene are SGDLS and YYNGEE. The CDR3 DNA follows: TGTGCCAGCAGCGCGACAGGGTACGAGCAGTTCTTC. This codes for CASSATGYEQFF.

A few counts support this clone. V usage is TRBV5-1 and J usage is TRBJ2-7, with 7 bases lining up with TRBD2. The CDR3 totals 14 residues. V was pared by 3 bases and J by 3 bases, with 6 bases of the junction left unmatched. Germline loops: CDR1 SGHRS, CDR2 YFSETQ. CDR3 sequence reads: CASSWTSGVYEQYF. CDR3 in DNA: TGCGCCAGCAGCTGGACTAGTGGTGTCTACGAGCAGTACTTC.

The chain recombines TRBV7-3 with TRBJ2-1; TRBD2 matches 8 bases. The germline CDR1 and CDR2 sequences are SGHTA and FQGTGA. Trimming cost V 2 bases and J 9 bases; bases outside gene matches: 9. This CDR3 is 15 amino acids long. CDR3 residues: CASSLAPGGEGEQFF. The CDR3 DNA sequence: TGTGCCAGCAGCTTAGCGCCCGGGGGGGAAGGTGAGCAGTTCTTC.

The rearrangement joins TRBV11-3 to TRBJ2-7; 14 bases agree with TRBD2. The length of the CDR3 is 15 residues. V gave up 1 base and J gave up 6 bases; unmatched junction bases: 2. Germline V gives CDR1 SGHNT, CDR2 YENEEA. The CDR3 sequence: CASSLGGLAGVEQYF. The CDR3 DNA follows: TGTGCCAGCAGCTTAGGGGGACTAGCGGGAGTCGAGCAGTACTTC.

The CDR3 here is CANGLAGGEETQYF. DNA of the CDR3: TGTGCCAACGGACTAGCGGGAGGCGAAGAGACCCAGTACTTC. The chain combines TRBV5-4 with TRBJ2-5, with 14 bases that match TRBD2. The germline V gene encodes CDR1 SGHNT and CDR2 YYREEE (reference sequence). J lost 3 bases, V lost 9 bases, and 4 bases had no gene match. The CDR3 length is 14 residues.

The V gene is TRBV11-1, the J gene TRBJ2-2; 14 positions agree with TRBD2. CDR1 is SGHAT, CDR2 FQDESV, per germline (reference sequence). This CDR3 comprises 16 residues. Trimming took 4 bases from V and 6 from J; bases not matched to a gene: 4. CDR3 coding DNA: TGTGCCAGCAGCTGGACTAGCGGGGGGAGAGCCGGGGAGCTGTTTTTT. Encoded protein: CASSWTSGGRAGELFF.

The V call is TRBV27, the J call TRBJ2-1; D unresolved. V lost 8 bases and J lost 0, with 11 bases in between. The germline V gene has CDR1 MNHEY and CDR2 SMNVEV (reference sequence). The CDR3 has 14 residues. CDR3 bases: TGTGCCAGCCGAGTGCTGAGCTCCTACAATGAGCAGTTCTTC. It yields the protein CASRVLSSYNEQFF.

The chain recombines TRBV5-1 with TRBJ1-1, with D possibly matching TRBD1 (5 bases). Germline V gives CDR1 SGHRS, CDR2 YFSETQ. This CDR3 contains 15 residues. V lost 3 bases, J lost 2 bases, and 14 bases lay in between. The DNA of the CDR3 is TGCGCCAGCAGCTCCTACTGGGGCTCTAACACTGAAGCTTTCTTT. It yields the protein CASSSYWGSNTEAFF.

V and J are TRBV5-1 and TRBJ2-1, with D maybe TRBD2 (6 bases). The germline V and J ends were trimmed by 0 bases and 9 bases, with 10 bases remaining between them. The CDR3 totals 13 residues. CDR1 and CDR2 (germline): SGHRS, YFSETQ. The CDR3 region is CASSLGLDTEQFF. CDR3 DNA sequence: TGCGCCAGCAGCTTGGGACTAGATACTGAGCAGTTCTTC.

V gene TRBV2 combines with J gene TRBJ1-1; the D gene is possibly TRBD1 (6 bases). Germline V CDR1 and CDR2: SNHLY, FYNNEI. V was shortened by 7 bases and J by 7 bases, with 25 bases between the two germline ends. The CDR3 covers 16 residues. The CDR3 sequence is CASMKEQGSTRGEAFF. CDR3 sequence (DNA): TGTGCCAGCATGAAGGAACAGGGATCGACCCGGGGTGAAGCTTTCTTT.

CDR3 DNA sequence: TGTGCCAGCAGCTTGGGGCTAGCGGGAGTTAAAGAGACCCAGTACTTC. Its translation: CASSLGLAGVKETQYF. The rearrangement links TRBV5-4 to TRBJ2-5; 10 bases line up with TRBD2. Germline CDR1 reads SGHNT; CDR2 reads YYREEE (reference sequence). The CDR3 runs to 16 residues. V lost 0 bases and J lost 3; bases outside the gene matches: 5.

This clone occurred a few times. V and J are TRBV7-9 and TRBJ2-2, with 7 positions matching TRBD1. From germline, CDR1 is SEHNR and CDR2 FQNEAQ (reference sequence). The junction had 1 base not matched to a gene; V was cut back by 1 base and J by 2 bases. The CDR3 sequence is 15 residues long. DNA of the CDR3: TGTGCCAGCAGCTTAGGGACAGGCAACACCGGGGAGCTGTTTTTT. This translates into CASSLGTGNTGELFF.

The J gene is TRBJ1-1, the V gene TRBV11-2, with a possible D match to TRBD1 (6 bases). V gave up 5 bases and J gave up 9 bases, with 19 bases separating them. Germline CDR1 reads SGHAT; CDR2 reads FQNNGV. This CDR3 region has 14 residues. CDR3 coding DNA: TGTGCCAGCAGCGGGGGCCAGGGGATCTTCAAAGCTTTCTTT. Amino acids: CASSGGQGIFKAFF.